This T cell receptor (beta chain) was sequenced in a study of cytomegalovirus exposure and HLA in healthy donors. The CDR3 extends over 13 amino acids. The V end lost 4 bases, the J end lost 7 bases, and 8 bases lay between the germline ends. The V gene's germline CDR1 is WNHNN and CDR2 SYGVQD (reference sequence). The PCR had 60 Vbeta and 13 Jbeta primers. Measured with immunoSEQ multiplex PCR; TCRdb has only the in-frame clones, and not every one. The table lists about 100,000 clones, roughly 78% of them singletons. The J gene is TRBJ1-6, the V gene TRBV10-1; tentatively, D is TRBD1 (6 bases). Sequenced material: PBMCs. The clonotype was recovered from a woman between 55 and 75 years old in good health and CMV-seronegative. The DNA for the CDR3 is TGCGCCAGCAGTGCAGGGGCGAATTCACCCCTCCACTTT. It yields the protein CASSAGANSPLHF.